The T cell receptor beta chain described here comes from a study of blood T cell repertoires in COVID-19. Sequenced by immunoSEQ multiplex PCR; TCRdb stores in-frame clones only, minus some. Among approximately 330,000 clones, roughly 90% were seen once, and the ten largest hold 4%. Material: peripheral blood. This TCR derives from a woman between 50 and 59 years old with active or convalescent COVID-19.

The CDR3 DNA is TGTGCCAGCAGTTACTCAGTCCAGGGCAAAACCTATGGCTACACCTTC. Translated: CASSYSVQGKTYGYTF. The chain employs TRBV6-5 and TRBJ1-2, with a weak D call TRBD1 (5 bases). CDR3 length equals 16 residues. Germline CDR1 reads MNHEY; CDR2 reads SVGAGI. Between the trimmed V and J ends, which lost 0 bases and 4 bases, there was a span of 15 bases.